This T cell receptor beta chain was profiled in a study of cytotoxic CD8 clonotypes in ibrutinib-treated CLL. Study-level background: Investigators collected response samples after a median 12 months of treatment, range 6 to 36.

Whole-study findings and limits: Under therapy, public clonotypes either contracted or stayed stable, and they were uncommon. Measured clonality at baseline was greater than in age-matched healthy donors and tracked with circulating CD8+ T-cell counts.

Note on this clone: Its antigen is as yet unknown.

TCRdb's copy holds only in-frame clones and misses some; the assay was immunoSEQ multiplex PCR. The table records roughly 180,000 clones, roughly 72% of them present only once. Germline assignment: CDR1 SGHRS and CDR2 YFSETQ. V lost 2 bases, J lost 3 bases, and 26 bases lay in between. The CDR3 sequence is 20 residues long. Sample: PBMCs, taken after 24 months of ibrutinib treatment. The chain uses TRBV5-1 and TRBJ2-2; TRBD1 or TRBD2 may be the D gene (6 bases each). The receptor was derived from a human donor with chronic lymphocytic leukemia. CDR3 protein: CASSLMALWGAGKYTGELFF. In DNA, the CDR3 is TGCGCCAGCAGCTTAATGGCCTTGTGGGGGGCCGGCAAATACACCGGGGAGCTGTTTTTT. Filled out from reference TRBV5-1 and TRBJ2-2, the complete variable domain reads KAGVTQTPRYLIKTRGQQVTLSCSPISGHRSVSWYQQTPGQGLQFLFEYFSETQRNKGNFPGRFSGRQFSNSRSEMNVSTLELGDSALYLCASSLMALWGAGKYTGELFFGEGSRLTVL.